This entry lists 25 T cell receptor beta chains sequenced from one sample in a study of shared clonotypes between healthy human individuals (dated by TCRdb to about 2020). The protocol used for the library was the immunoSEQ multiplex PCR assay. TCRdb limited this immuneACCESS table to in-frame rearrangements with V and J called. A share of clones is missing; checked studies link under half to unresolved V genes, and the rest is unexplained. This sample gives about 710,000 clones in total; approximately 72% of them show up just once. Together, the top ten hold more than 1.5% of the sample. Sequencing was done on a sample of memory CD4+ T cells sorted from blood. The sample's cell subset or site, from its label and the paper: CD45RA-negative fraction. Receptors originate from a woman aged 25-40 years in good health.

This clone is a singleton in its sample. This chain connects TRBV18 to TRBJ1-5; TRBD1 aligns across 11 bases. CDR1 is KGHSH, CDR2 LQKENI, per germline. This CDR3 spans 17 amino acids. V shed 0 bases, J shed 7 bases, and the junction held 8 bases outside the gene matches. CDR3 amino acids: CASSPPPSGTGGQPQHF. DNA of the CDR3: TGTGCCAGCTCACCACCTCCCTCCGGGACAGGGGGGCAGCCCCAGCATTTT.

The genes are TRBV7-3 and TRBJ2-1; TRBD2 agrees at 8 bases. The CDR3 length is 16 residues. CDR1 and CDR2 from the germline V gene are SGHTA and FQGTGA. V dropped 2 bases and J dropped 8; count of bases not matched to a gene: 11. The CDR3 is CASSLGDPGLGHEQFF. CDR3 coding DNA: TGTGCCAGCAGCTTAGGGGATCCGGGACTAGGCCATGAGCAGTTCTTC. The full variable domain, with the rest looked up from reference TRBV7-3 and TRBJ2-1, is GAGVSQTPSNKVTEKGKYVELRCDPISGHTALYWYRQSLGQGPEFLIYFQGTGAADDSGLPNDRFFAVRPEGSVSTLKIQRTERGDSAVYLCASSLGDPGLGHEQFFGPGTRLTVL.

The chain employs TRBV5-1 and TRBJ1-2; D is perhaps TRBD1 (5 bases). The V gene lost 0 bases and the J gene lost 3 bases, with 12 bases spanning the gap. CDR3 length: 15 amino acids. Per the germline V gene, CDR1 is SGHRS and CDR2 is YFSETQ. CDR3 in amino acids: CASSLDDGAYYGYTF. The CDR3 DNA sequence: TGCGCCAGCAGCTTGGACGATGGGGCTTACTATGGCTACACCTTC. Full variable domain (remainder filled in from reference TRBV5-1 and TRBJ1-2): KAGVTQTPRYLIKTRGQQVTLSCSPISGHRSVSWYQQTPGQGLQFLFEYFSETQRNKGNFPGRFSGRQFSNSRSEMNVSTLELGDSALYLCASSLDDGAYYGYTFGSGTRLTVV.

The CDR3 sequence is CASSAADPNEKLFF. In DNA form, the CDR3 reads TGTGCCAGCAGCGCAGCCGACCCTAATGAAAAACTGTTTTTT. J is TRBJ1-4 and V is TRBV9; D call uncertain. CDR3 length: 14 residues. Trimming shortened V by 3 bases and J by 3 bases, and 9 bases separated the two germline ends. Germline values: CDR1 SGDLS, CDR2 YYNGEE.

A single count supports this clone. J is TRBJ2-7 and V is TRBV7-2; D is unclear. Trimming removed 5 bases from V and 3 bases from J, with 17 bases in between. This CDR3 has 15 amino acids. Germline CDR1 reads SGHTA; CDR2 reads FQGNSA. Here the CDR3 reads CASSLNTLTGYEQYF. CDR3 in DNA: TGTGCCAGCAGCCTAAATACCCTAACGGGCTACGAGCAGTACTTC.

V is TRBV29-1 and J is TRBJ1-1; D is undetermined. V was shortened by 1 base and J by 5 bases, with 8 bases between the two germline ends. The CDR3 length is 12 residues. Germline values: CDR1 SQVTM, CDR2 ANQGSEA. Here the CDR3 DNA reads TGCAGCGTTGAAGGGGTACGTACTGAAGCTTTCTTT. Translated, it gives CSVEGVRTEAFF.

In this sample, this clone turned up once. A read error may produce the germline difference seen at one junction end. V gene TRBV7-9 combines with J gene TRBJ1-1; D is ambiguous. Germline lookup yields CDR1 SEHNR and CDR2 FQNEAQ (reference sequence). The CDR3 spans 12 residues. This chain's CDR3 is CASSLETTGAFF. The CDR3, as DNA: TGTGCCAGCAGCTTAGAAACGACTGGAGCTTTCTTT.

This rearrangement joins TRBV28 to TRBJ2-1, with D possibly being TRBD1 (7 bases). V was trimmed by 5 bases and J by 1 base, leaving 15 bases between them. The V gene's germline CDR1 is MDHEN and CDR2 SYDVKM. This CDR3 contains 16 residues. CDR3 amino acids: CASSPPGGRSYNEQFF. CDR3 nucleotides: TGTGCCAGCAGTCCCCCAGGGGGGAGGTCCTACAATGAGCAGTTCTTC. The full variable domain, in which reference TRBV28 and TRBJ2-1 provide the parts outside the CDR3, is DVKVTQSSRYLVKRTGEKVFLECVQDMDHENMFWYRQDPGLGLRLIYFSYDVKMKEKGDIPEGYSVSREKKERFSLILESASTNQTSMYLCASSPPGGRSYNEQFFGPGTRLTVL.

This rearrangement joins TRBV19 to TRBJ2-3; D is possibly TRBD1 (7 bases). The germline CDR1 and CDR2 sequences are LNHDA and SQIVND (reference sequence). There are 15 residues in the CDR3. V was cut by 3 bases and J by 3 bases, with 13 bases left in between. In DNA form, the CDR3 reads TGTGCCAGTAGTATCGGAGGGGGCAGGACAGATACGCAGTATTTT. Translating gives CASSIGGGRTDTQYF.

About this clone: Given a much more abundant clone one base away, this may be a read error. This sample also contains other DNA sequences that code for the same CDR3. The J gene is TRBJ2-2, the V gene TRBV11-2, with 8 bases aligning to TRBD1. This CDR3 has 14 amino acids. From germline, CDR1 is SGHAT and CDR2 FQNNGV. Trimming removed 2 bases from V and 5 bases from J; junction bases left unmatched: 1. The CDR3 region is CASSLQGATGELFF. CDR3 bases: TGTGCCAGCAGCTTACAGGGGGCGACCGGGGAGCTGTTTTTT. The entire variable domain, with the rest obtained from reference TRBV11-2 and TRBJ2-2, is as follows: EAGVAQSPRYKIIEKRQSVAFWCNPISGHATLYWYQQILGQGPKLLIQFQNNGVVDDSQLPKDRFSAERLKGVDSTLKIQPAKLEDSAVYLCASSLQGATGELFFGEGSRLTVL.

The chain is built from TRBV10-3 and TRBJ2-7; unclear D gene. Germline V gene data show CDR1 as ENHRY and CDR2 as SYGVKD. The CDR3 loop spans 13 amino acids. V was shortened by 3 bases and J by 2 bases, with 8 bases between the two germline ends. Written as DNA, the CDR3 is TGTGCCATCAGTGACCACAGTCCCTACGAGCAGTACTTC. Its protein product is CAISDHSPYEQYF.

The rearrangement links TRBV9 to TRBJ1-1, with D possibly being TRBD1 (5 bases). V was clipped by 0 bases and J by 1 base, with 10 bases between them. There are 15 residues in the CDR3. Germline assignment: CDR1 SGDLS and CDR2 YYNGEE. DNA of the CDR3: TGTGCCAGCAGCGTAGATGGGACCGGGAACACTGAAGCTTTCTTT. Translated: CASSVDGTGNTEAFF.

The chain carries TRBV28 and TRBJ2-4, with D perhaps matching TRBD1 (5 bases). Germline V gene lookup returns CDR1 MDHEN and CDR2 SYDVKM. This CDR3 contains 14 residues. V was clipped by 5 bases and J by 0 bases, with 8 bases between them. The CDR3 DNA follows: TGTGCCAGCAGTAAACAGGTAGCCAAAAACATTCAGTACTTC. This codes for CASSKQVAKNIQYF.

This clone was picked up a small number of times. This chain links TRBV7-2 with TRBJ2-1; D uncertain. V lost 5 bases and J 7 bases, leaving 12 bases between the germline ends. Germline loops: CDR1 SGHTA, CDR2 FQGNSA. CDR3 length: 13 amino acids. The CDR3 sequence is CASSRSVGNEQFF. The CDR3 nucleotides are TGTGCCAGCAGCCGTTCGGTAGGGAATGAGCAGTTCTTC.

The rearrangement uses TRBV10-3 and TRBJ2-7, with a weak D call TRBD1 (6 bases). The CDR3 is 15 residues long. Trimming pared 6 bases from V and 0 bases from J, leaving 15 bases between. CDR1 and CDR2 (germline): ENHRY, SYGVKD. CDR3 in DNA: TGTGCCATCAGGCCAGGAGGACAGAGCTCCTACGAGCAGTACTTC. As protein: CAIRPGGQSSYEQYF.

This clone was counted at least ten times. The chain is built from TRBV7-5 and TRBJ1-1. TRBV7-5 represents a pseudogene. The CDR3 is made up of 15 amino acids. The CDR3 DNA reads TGTGTCAGAAGCTCTACCCACGTTCCGAACACTGAAGCTTTCTTT. The encoded protein is CVRSSTHVPNTEAFF.

Concerning this clone itself: The junction shows a germline mismatch at one end, possibly a read error. This rearrangement joins TRBV11-2 to TRBJ2-1; D is uncertain. The CDR3 sequence is 13 residues long. CDR1 and CDR2 from the germline V gene are SGHAT and FQNNGV. The CDR3: CASSRDSHNEQFF. The CDR3 DNA reads TGTGCCAGCAGTCGCGACTCCCACAATGAGCAGTTCTTC. The whole variable domain, remainder taken from reference TRBV11-2 and TRBJ2-1, is EAGVAQSPRYKIIEKRQSVAFWCNPISGHATLYWYQQILGQGPKLLIQFQNNGVVDDSQLPKDRFSAERLKGVDSTLKIQPAKLEDSAVYLCASSRDSHNEQFFGPGTRLTVL.

The rearrangement uses TRBV2 and TRBJ2-1; D may be TRBD1 (6 bases). This CDR3 has 10 amino acids. Between the trimmed V and J ends, which lost 8 bases and 14 bases, there was a span of 13 bases. Germline loops: CDR1 SNHLY, CDR2 FYNNEI. The CDR3 DNA sequence: TGTGCCAGCCGCATACAGGGAAAGTTCTTC. Translation: CASRIQGKFF.

This rearrangement joins TRBV7-3 to TRBJ1-3, with a possible D match to TRBD1 (5 bases). V lost 2 bases, J lost 0 bases, and 14 bases lay in between. The length of the CDR3 is 17 residues. Germline CDR1 and CDR2: SGHTA and FQGTGA. The chain's CDR3 is CASSLARQRSSGNTIYF. CDR3 DNA: TGTGCCAGCAGCTTAGCCAGACAGCGGAGCTCTGGAAACACCATATATTTT.

The CDR3 coding sequence is TGTGCCAGCAGCCCCTCAGGGAACTATGGCTACACCTTC. Its protein is CASSPSGNYGYTF. This chain uses TRBV7-8 with TRBJ1-2, with D perhaps TRBD1 (5 bases). Germline CDR1 SGHVS, CDR2 FQNEAQ. Trimming removed 5 bases at V and 2 bases at J, with 9 bases between. The CDR3 sequence is 13 residues long.

V is TRBV5-1 and J is TRBJ1-1; D unresolved. Looked up from germline, CDR1 is SGHRS and CDR2 is YFSETQ. Trimming took 0 bases from V and 5 from J, leaving 8 bases between them. The CDR3 has 13 amino acids. CDR3 protein: CASSLVEKTEAFF. The CDR3 nucleotides read TGCGCCAGCAGCTTGGTAGAGAAGACTGAAGCTTTCTTT.

This clone was counted only a few times. The chain employs TRBV29-1 and TRBJ2-3, with 10 bases lining up with TRBD2. CDR3 length equals 14 residues. CDR1 SQVTM and CDR2 ANQGSEA come from the germline V gene. After removal of 4 bases from V and 1 base from J, the junction contained 2 bases not matched to a gene. CDR3 in amino acids: CSVVLAGGTDTQYF. Here the CDR3 DNA reads TGCAGCGTTGTCCTAGCGGGAGGCACAGATACGCAGTATTTT.

This chain joins TRBV30 and TRBJ1-5, with 7 bases fitting TRBD1. The CDR3 loop spans 15 amino acids. CDR1 GTSNPN and CDR2 SVGIG come from the germline V gene (reference sequence). V was clipped by 2 bases and J by 1 base; unmatched bases: 5. The CDR3 loop reads CAWSSGTASNQPQHF. CDR3 coding DNA: TGTGCCTGGAGTTCCGGGACAGCGAGCAATCAGCCCCAGCATTTT.

This clone was seen only a few times. The J gene is TRBJ1-3, the V gene TRBV7-8; no clear D. The CDR3 extends over 14 amino acids. In germline, CDR1 is SGHVS, CDR2 FQNEAQ. Trimming took 5 bases from V and 2 from J, leaving 10 bases between them. The CDR3 region is CASSRPSTGNTIYF. The CDR3 nucleotides are TGTGCCAGCAGCCGACCTTCCACTGGAAACACCATATATTTT.

The gene calls are TRBV2 and TRBJ1-1; maybe TRBD1 (6 bases). The CDR3 length is 17 residues. Trimming shortened V by 0 bases and J by 1 base, and 15 bases separated the two germline ends. The germline CDR1 and CDR2 sequences are SNHLY and FYNNEI. The CDR3 is CASSEAPDRSGNTEAFF. The CDR3 DNA sequence: TGTGCCAGCAGTGAAGCGCCTGACAGGTCGGGGAACACTGAAGCTTTCTTT.